These 20 T cell receptor beta chains came from one sample sequenced in a study of T cell responses to AZD1222 COVID-19 vaccine. Some clones are missing from TCRdb's copy, which holds only in-frame ones; the method was immunoSEQ multiplex PCR. The sample has 90,000 to 150,000 clones, around 89% seen once. The source material was peripheral blood, sampled on day 0 of AZD1222 vaccination. These receptors originate from an adult in good health.

This clone turned up a few times. The chain carries TRBV9 and TRBJ1-1, with D unclear. V lost 0 bases, J lost 7 bases, and 13 bases lay in between. Germline V gene data show CDR1 as SGDLS and CDR2 as YYNGEE. The CDR3 has 14 residues. For the CDR3, the DNA is TGTGCCAGCAGCGTAGGGACCACGGGTGGTGAAGCTTTCTTT. Protein product: CASSVGTTGGEAFF.

The chain joins TRBV6-4 to TRBJ1-2, with D perhaps TRBD1 (5 bases). The germline V gene encodes CDR1 MRHNA and CDR2 SNTAGT. Trimming stripped 5 bases from V and 3 bases from J, with 13 bases between. CDR3 size: 14 residues. The CDR3 spells CASSTSRDDYGYTF. The CDR3 DNA reads as TGTGCCAGCAGTACAAGCCGGGACGACTATGGCTACACCTTC.

Points on this clone: Relative to the germline gene, one junction end is altered; a read error may explain this. The V gene is TRBV7-7, the J gene TRBJ2-2, with 7 nucleotides matching TRBD1. This CDR3 is 15 amino acids long. Per germline, CDR1 SSHAT and CDR2 FNYEAQ (reference sequence). CDR3 in amino acids: CASSPQTGFGGELFF. CDR3 sequence (DNA): TGTGCTAGCAGCCCCCAGACAGGGTTCGGCGGGGAGCTGTTTTTT.

This clone was observed a few times. This chain links TRBV28 with TRBJ1-4; no clear D. The CDR3 has 15 residues. Germline CDR1 is MDHEN and CDR2 is SYDVKM. The V and J ends lost 6 bases and 1 base respectively, with 12 bases between them. The CDR3 here is CASSNIQLTNEKLFF. The CDR3 DNA reads TGTGCCAGCAGCAACATACAGCTAACTAATGAAAAACTGTTTTTT.

V and J are TRBV18 and TRBJ2-5; 9 bases align to TRBD1. V gave up 0 bases and J gave up 5 bases; unmatched junction bases: 1. The germline gives CDR1 KGHSH, CDR2 LQKENI. CDR3 length equals 14 residues. CDR3 region: CASSPPTGGETQYF. CDR3 sequence (DNA): TGTGCCAGCTCACCACCGACAGGGGGGGAGACCCAGTACTTC.

Only one count was recorded for this clone. The genes are TRBV2 and TRBJ2-1, with 7 bases matching TRBD2. The CDR3 totals 15 residues. Per the germline V gene, CDR1 is SNHLY and CDR2 is FYNNEI. V was pared by 7 bases and J by 4 bases, with 10 bases of the junction left unmatched. The CDR3 region is CASTIAGQSYNEQFF. The CDR3 nucleotides are TGTGCCAGCACGATAGCGGGCCAATCTTACAATGAGCAGTTCTTC.

This clone was detected a few times. J is TRBJ2-3 and V is TRBV4-2; TRBD2 matches at 8 bases. The CDR3 totals 17 residues. Trimming removed 1 base from V and 5 bases from J; junction bases left unmatched: 11. Germline assignment: CDR1 LGHNA and CDR2 YNFKEQ. The CDR3 sequence is CASSQGYPGGRGDTQYF. For the CDR3, the DNA is TGTGCCAGCAGCCAAGGCTACCCGGGGGGGCGGGGAGATACGCAGTATTTT.

A remark on this clone: This specimen includes other DNA sequences encoding the same CDR3. V is TRBV14 and J is TRBJ1-1; weak D call: TRBD1 (5 bases). The germline CDR1 and CDR2 sequences are SGHDN and FVKESK. The CDR3 consists of 12 residues. V was pared by 6 bases and J by 1 base, with 6 bases between. CDR3 sequence (DNA): TGTGCCAGCAGTCAGGGGAACACTGAAGCTTTCTTT. This codes for CASSQGNTEAFF. The full variable domain, rest sourced from reference TRBV14 and TRBJ1-1, is EAGVTQFPSHSVIEKGQTVTLRCDPISGHDNLYWYRRVMGKEIKFLLHFVKESKQDESGMPNNRFLAERTGGTYSTLKVQPAELEDSGVYFCASSQGNTEAFFGQGTRLTVV.

This clone qualifies as medium-sized. This chain uses TRBV30 with TRBJ2-1, with 8 nucleotides matching TRBD2. Trimming took 2 bases from V and 7 from J; bases not matched to a gene: 10. CDR3 length equals 15 residues. Germline CDR1 and CDR2: GTSNPN and SVGIG (reference sequence). This chain's CDR3 is CAWSPRGDSVNEQFF. The CDR3 DNA follows: TGTGCCTGGAGTCCGCGGGGGGATTCGGTAAATGAGCAGTTCTTC.

The rearrangement uses TRBV19 and TRBJ1-4; D remains ambiguous. Deletions cut 5 bases from V and 2 bases from J, with 9 bases between. In germline, CDR1 is LNHDA, CDR2 SQIVND (reference sequence). The CDR3 runs 14 residues. The CDR3 bases are TGTGCCAGTAGTGAGACTGCTACTAATGAAAAACTGTTTTTT. Protein sequence: CASSETATNEKLFF.

The chain recombines TRBV6-5 with TRBJ1-1, with D possibly TRBD1 on 5 matching bases. With 3 bases removed from V and 1 base from J, the gap between germline ends came to 15 bases. The CDR3 is 16 amino acids. Germline V gives CDR1 MNHEY, CDR2 SVGAGI. CDR3 residues: CASSYGGARGNTEAFF. In DNA, the CDR3 is TGTGCCAGCAGTTATGGCGGGGCTCGAGGGAACACTGAAGCTTTCTTT.

The gene calls are TRBV27 and TRBJ1-1; D gene uncertain. This CDR3 contains 15 residues. V was pared by 0 bases and J by 1 base, with 9 bases between. Germline V gene data show CDR1 as MNHEY and CDR2 as SMNVEV (reference sequence). CDR3: CASSLSYTGNTEAFF. The CDR3 nucleotides read TGTGCCAGCAGTTTATCCTATACGGGGAACACTGAAGCTTTCTTT.

This clone turned up a few times. This sequence joins TRBV4-2 and TRBJ1-2; 7 positions agree with TRBD1. In germline, CDR1 is LGHNA, CDR2 YNFKEQ. The CDR3 covers 16 residues. Trimming cost V 0 bases and J 3 bases; bases outside gene matches: 7. The DNA of the CDR3 is TGTGCCAGCAGCCAAGATCCCGGGACAGTCGACTATGGCTACACCTTC. It specifies CASSQDPGTVDYGYTF.

The V and J genes are TRBV5-1 and TRBJ1-1; D uncertain. Trimming stripped 2 bases from V and 1 base from J, with 6 bases between. Germline assignment: CDR1 SGHRS and CDR2 YFSETQ. This CDR3 region has 13 residues. For the CDR3, the DNA is TGCGCCAGCAGCTTTTATGGGAACACTGAAGCTTTCTTT. Translation gives CASSFYGNTEAFF.

This chain connects TRBV7-3 to TRBJ1-1; 7 positions agree with TRBD1. V shed 4 bases, J shed 2 bases, and the junction held 1 base outside the gene matches. Germline lookup yields CDR1 SGHTA and CDR2 FQGTGA. This CDR3 is built from 13 residues. CDR3 sequence: CASSSGGNTEAFF. DNA for the CDR3: TGTGCCAGCAGCTCAGGGGGAAACACTGAAGCTTTCTTT.

The chain employs TRBV7-2 and TRBJ1-1, with D tentatively TRBD1 (6 bases). Germline V gene lookup returns CDR1 SGHTA and CDR2 FQGNSA. This CDR3 has 13 residues. With 5 bases removed from V and 6 bases from J, the gap between germline ends came to 13 bases. CDR3 region: CASSPYGTPEAFF. Here the CDR3 DNA reads TGTGCCAGCAGCCCATACGGGACACCTGAAGCTTTCTTT.

The rearrangement joins TRBV18 to TRBJ1-2; 7 positions match TRBD1. CDR3 length: 16 amino acids. CDR1 and CDR2 from the germline V gene are KGHSH and LQKENI. After removal of 0 bases from V and 8 bases from J, the junction contained 12 bases not matched to a gene. The CDR3 nucleotides are TGTGCCAGCTCACCACCGACAGGGTCGGTACTGGGCGGCTACACCTTC. Amino acids: CASSPPTGSVLGGYTF.

The chain couples TRBV9 to TRBJ1-1, with 8 bases matching TRBD1. The ends lost 4 bases at V and 7 bases at J; junction bases unmatched: 6. The CDR3 runs 13 residues. Germline V gives CDR1 SGDLS, CDR2 YYNGEE. In nucleotides, the CDR3 is TGTGCCAGCAGCACCCAAACAGGGGGTGAAGCTTTCTTT. This sequence encodes CASSTQTGGEAFF. Using reference TRBV9 and TRBJ1-1 for the parts outside the CDR3, the full variable domain is DSGVTQTPKHLITATGQRVTLRCSPRSGDLSVYWYQQSLDQGLQFLIQYYNGEERAKGNILERFSAQQFPDLHSELNLSSLELGDSALYFCASSTQTGGEAFFGQGTRLTVV.

This clone was observed a handful of times. The V gene is TRBV7-9, the J gene TRBJ1-3; no clear D. Germline V gene data show CDR1 as SEHNR and CDR2 as FQNEAQ (reference sequence). The ends were cut back, 3 bases at V and 1 base at J, with 7 bases in the middle. CDR3 length equals 14 residues. The CDR3 loop is CASSLSRSGNTIYF. In DNA, the CDR3 is TGTGCCAGCAGCTTGTCTAGATCTGGAAACACCATATATTTT.

In the case of this clone: The same CDR3 can be traced to other DNA sequences in this sample. V is TRBV20-1 and J is TRBJ1-2; D may be TRBD1 (5 bases). Germline values: CDR1 DFQATT, CDR2 SNEGSKA (reference sequence). The CDR3 is 11 amino acids. V was trimmed by 6 bases and J by 4 bases, leaving 9 bases between them. The CDR3 loop is CSASGGYGYTF. CDR3 in DNA: TGCAGTGCCAGCGGGGGCTATGGCTACACCTTC.